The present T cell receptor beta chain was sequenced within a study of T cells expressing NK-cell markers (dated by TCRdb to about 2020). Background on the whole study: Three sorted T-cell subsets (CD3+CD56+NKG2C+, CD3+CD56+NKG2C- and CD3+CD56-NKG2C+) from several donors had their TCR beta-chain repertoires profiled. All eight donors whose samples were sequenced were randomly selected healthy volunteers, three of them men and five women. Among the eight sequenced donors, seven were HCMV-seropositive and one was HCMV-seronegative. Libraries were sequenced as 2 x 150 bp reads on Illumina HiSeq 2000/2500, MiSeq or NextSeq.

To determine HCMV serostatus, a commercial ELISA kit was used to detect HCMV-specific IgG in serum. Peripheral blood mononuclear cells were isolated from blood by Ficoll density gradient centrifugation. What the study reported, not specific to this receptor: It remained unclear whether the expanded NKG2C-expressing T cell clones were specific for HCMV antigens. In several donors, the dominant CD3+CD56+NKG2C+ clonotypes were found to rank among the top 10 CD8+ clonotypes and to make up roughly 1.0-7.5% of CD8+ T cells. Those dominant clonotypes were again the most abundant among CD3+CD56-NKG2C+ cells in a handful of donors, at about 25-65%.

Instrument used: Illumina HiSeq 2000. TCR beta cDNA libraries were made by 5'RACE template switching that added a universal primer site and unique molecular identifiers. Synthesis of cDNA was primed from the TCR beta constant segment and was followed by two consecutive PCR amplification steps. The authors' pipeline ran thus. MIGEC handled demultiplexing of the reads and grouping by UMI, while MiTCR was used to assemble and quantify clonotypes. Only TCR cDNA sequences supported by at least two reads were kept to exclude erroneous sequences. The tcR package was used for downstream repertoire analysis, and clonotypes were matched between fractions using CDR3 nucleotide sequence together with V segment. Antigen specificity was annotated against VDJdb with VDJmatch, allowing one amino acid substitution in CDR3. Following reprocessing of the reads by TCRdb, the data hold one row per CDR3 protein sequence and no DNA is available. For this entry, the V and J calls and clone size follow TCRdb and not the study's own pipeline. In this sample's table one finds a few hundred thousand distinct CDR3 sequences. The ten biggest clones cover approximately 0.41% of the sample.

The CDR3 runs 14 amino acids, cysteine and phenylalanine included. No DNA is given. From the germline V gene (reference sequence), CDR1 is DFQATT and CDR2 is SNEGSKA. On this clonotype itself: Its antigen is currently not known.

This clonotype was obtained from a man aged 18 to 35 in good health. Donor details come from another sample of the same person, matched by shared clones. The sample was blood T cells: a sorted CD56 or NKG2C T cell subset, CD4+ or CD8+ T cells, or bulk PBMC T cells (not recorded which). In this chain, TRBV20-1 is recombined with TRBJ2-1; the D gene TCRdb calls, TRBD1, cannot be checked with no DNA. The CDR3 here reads CSVPGRLSYNEQFF.